The source of this T cell receptor (beta chain) is a study of T cell repertoires in cytomegalovirus infection. Study context: Matching HLA type and CMV infection were both indicated by public TCR beta signatures. Broader study findings: Cumulative frequency of public TCR beta families picked out carriers of CMV plus the relevant HLA.

This clonotype appeared a few times. Its specificity is unknown. Germline CDR1 reads SGHAT; CDR2 reads FQNNGV. V lost 2 bases and J lost 3, with 21 bases in between. CDR3 length equals 18 residues. One entry per CDR3 protein, called by TCRdb with MiXCR from the reads. The data show 200,000 or so distinct CDR3 sequences, about 28% seen once. Material for sequencing was PBMCs. The rearrangement joins TRBV11-2 to TRBJ2-3; no clear D. The receptor's source is a human donor in good health (CMV status not recorded). Some clones in this sample may be carry-over from other donors' samples. CDR3 amino acids: CASSLSGFGQEWTDTQYF. The DNA of the CDR3 is TGTGCCAGCAGCTTATCCGGTTTCGGGCAGGAGTGGACAGATACGCAGTATTTT.